These T cell receptor beta chains were read from a single sample in a study of blood T cell repertoires in COVID-19. The table came from immunoSEQ multiplex PCR; TCRdb's copy has only in-frame clones and leaves some out. The sample has about 400,000 clones, roughly 86% seen once. Sequences were obtained from PBMCs or T cells enriched from blood (not recorded which). The source of these receptors is a man in his forties or fifties in a cohort exposed to, infected with or recovered from COVID-19 (not recorded which). The CDR3 runs from the conserved cysteine through the conserved F or W. A D gene is named only where the DNA matches it firmly. Not every row has a clone size; where given, it reads once, few, many or a size class.

V gene,clone size,J gene,D gene,CDR3 DNA,CDR3 protein
TRBV29-1,once,TRBJ1-2,-,TGCAGCGTTGAAGGGACAAATGGGGACTACACCTTC,CSVEGTNGDYTF
TRBV7-2,-,TRBJ2-1,-,TGTGCCAGCAGCTTGGACGGGACTTCCTACAATGAGCAGTTCTTC,CASSLDGTSYNEQFF
TRBV5-5,-,TRBJ1-5,TRBD1,TGTGCCAGCAGCGCTAACGACAGGGGGCGCGGGAGCAATCAGCCCCAGCATTTT,CASSANDRGRGSNQPQHF
TRBV19,-,TRBJ2-7,TRBD2,TGTGCCAGTAGTAGGAGCGGGAGAGTCTACGAGCAGTACTTC,CASSRSGRVYEQYF
TRBV18,-,TRBJ1-1,TRBD1,TGTGCCAGCTCGACAACAGGGGTAAAGGACACTGAAGCTTTCTTT,CASSTTGVKDTEAFF
TRBV7-3,-,TRBJ2-1,-,TGTGCCAGCAGCTTAACGCGATCGGCCCGGGGGAATGAGCAGTTCTTC,CASSLTRSARGNEQFF
TRBV6-4,few,TRBJ1-1,-,TGTGCCAGCAGTGTCCAACAGGGAACTGAAGCTTTCTTT,CASSVQQGTEAFF
TRBV27,-,TRBJ2-1,TRBD1,TGTGCCAGCAACCAACAGGGGGCGCAGATCAATGAGCAGTTCTTC,CASNQQGAQINEQFF
TRBV10-3,-,TRBJ2-7,TRBD2,TGTGCCATCAGACTAGCGGGAGGGGAGTTCCACGAGCAGTACTTC,CAIRLAGGEFHEQYF
TRBV21-1,-,TRBJ2-7,-,TGTGCCAGCAGCAAGAAGCGGGACTCCTACGAGCAGTACTTC,CASSKKRDSYEQYF
TRBV6-5,-,TRBJ2-1,-,TGTGCCAGCAGTTACTCTGTAATCGCTAGGCCAAATGAGCAGTTCTTC,CASSYSVIARPNEQFF
TRBV6-5,-,TRBJ2-7,-,TGTGCCAGCAGCCCAGGGGGGCGATCCTACGAGCAGTACTTC,CASSPGGRSYEQYF
TRBV7-2,-,TRBJ1-2,-,TGTGCCAGCATACTGGTGGGGGGAGGCGGCTACACCTTC,CASILVGGGGYTF
TRBV5-1,-,TRBJ1-1,TRBD1,TGCGCCAGCAGCTTGTTAGGACAGGGGCCGACTGAAGCTTTCTTT,CASSLLGQGPTEAFF
TRBV4-1,-,TRBJ2-2,-,TGCGCCAGCAGCCAAGATGATCGGGTCGGGGAGCTGTTTTTT,CASSQDDRVGELFF
TRBV7-9,-,TRBJ2-3,TRBD2,TGTGCCAGCAGGGGGACTAGCGGTCGTAGCACAGATACGCAGTATTTT,CASRGTSGRSTDTQYF
TRBV2,few,TRBJ2-6,TRBD1,TGTGCCAGCAATAAAGGACAGGGAACCTCTGGGGCCAACGTCCTGACTTTC,CASNKGQGTSGANVLTF
TRBV12-5,-,TRBJ1-4,TRBD1,TGTACCCAGGGGGCGACCGAAAAACTGTTTTTT,CTQGATEKLFF
TRBV13,-,TRBJ2-1,TRBD2,TGTGCCAGCAGCGGAGGAGGTGGCGGGAGGGCCCAGAATGAGCAGTTCTTC,CASSGGGGGRAQNEQFF
TRBV29-1,-,TRBJ2-7,-,TGCAGCGTGACTAGTTTTTACGAGCAGTACTTC,CSVTSFYEQYF
TRBV2,few,TRBJ1-2,-,TGTGCCACCAGCCGGGACACATATGGCTACACCTTC,CATSRDTYGYTF
TRBV27,-,TRBJ2-7,-,TGTGCCAGCAGTTTAGGGCAGGGAATATCCTACGAGCAGTACTTC,CASSLGQGISYEQYF
TRBV23-1,-,TRBJ2-3,-,TGCGCCAGCAGTCAATCTGAAGCGAAAGACACAGATACGCAGTATTTT,CASSQSEAKDTDTQYF
TRBV3-1/TRBV3-2,-,TRBJ2-7,TRBD2,TGTGCCAGCAGCCAAGATACGTGGGGACTAGCGGAACCCTACGAGCAGTACTTC,CASSQDTWGLAEPYEQYF
TRBV2,-,TRBJ2-3,-,TGTGCCAGCAGAACTAGTAGAAGTACAGATACGCAGTATTTT,CASRTSRSTDTQYF
TRBV7-9,-,TRBJ1-4,-,TGTGCCAGCAGCCGCTCTCGTTTTGACAGAGAATATGAAAAACTGTTTTTT,CASSRSRFDREYEKLFF
TRBV6-5,-,TRBJ1-1,TRBD1,TGTGCCAGCATCCGTACAGGGGAAGGGAGCACTGAAGCTTTCTTT,CASIRTGEGSTEAFF
TRBV6-1,-,TRBJ2-7,-,TGTGCCAGCAGTGAGGGGGGGCGCTTGTACGAGCAGTACTTC,CASSEGGRLYEQYF
TRBV13,-,TRBJ1-5,TRBD1,TGTGCCAGCAGCTCAAGACGACAGGGCAGCAATCAGCCCCAGCATTTT,CASSSRRQGSNQPQHF
TRBV19,once,TRBJ1-2,-,TGTGCCAGTAGTATAAGGACAGAAGGCTATGGCTACACCTTC,CASSIRTEGYGYTF
TRBV19,-,TRBJ2-4,TRBD2,TGTGCCAGTAGTAAACTACTAGCGGGAGGGCCCTCTGCCAAAAACATTCAGTACTTC,CASSKLLAGGPSAKNIQYF
TRBV18,-,TRBJ1-2,TRBD1,TGTGCCAGCTCACCCTTACAGGGGGACTATGGCTACACCTTC,CASSPLQGDYGYTF
TRBV5-4,-,TRBJ2-1,TRBD2,TGTGCCAGCAGCGTGAACAGCGGGAGGAGCCACAATGAGCAGTTCTTC,CASSVNSGRSHNEQFF
TRBV19,-,TRBJ2-3,TRBD1,TGTGCCAGTAGTGACAGGGGAACAACAGATACGCAGTATTTT,CASSDRGTTDTQYF
TRBV18,-,TRBJ2-2,TRBD1,TGTGCCAGCTCACCAAGACAGGGAGATCCCGGGGAGCTGTTTTTT,CASSPRQGDPGELFF
TRBV7-9,-,TRBJ2-7,-,TGTGCCAGCAGCTTAGACATTGGACTACTAGAAGAGCAGTACTTC,CASSLDIGLLEEQYF
TRBV28,-,TRBJ1-6,-,TGTGCCAGCTGCCGGGGCACATCAGGGGTCTATTCACCCCTCCACTTT,CASCRGTSGVYSPLHF
TRBV6-1,-,TRBJ2-7,TRBD1,TGTGCCAGCAGTGAAGCGGGACAGGGATCCTACGAGCAGTACTTC,CASSEAGQGSYEQYF
TRBV18,-,TRBJ2-1,TRBD2,TGTGCCAGCTCACCTCCGAACGCTCGGGGACTAGCTTCTTACAATGAGCAGTTCTTC,CASSPPNARGLASYNEQFF
TRBV5-4,-,TRBJ1-2,TRBD1,TGTGCCAGCAGCTGGGGGACAGCTAACTATGGCTACACCTTC,CASSWGTANYGYTF
TRBV27,-,TRBJ1-5,-,TGTGCCAGCAGAGAAAACAGGGCTGTCCAGCCCCAGCATTTT,CASRENRAVQPQHF
TRBV5-1,-,TRBJ2-3,TRBD2,TGCGCCAGCAGCTATCCTAGCGGGAAGGATACGCAGTATTTT,CASSYPSGKDTQYF
TRBV18,-,TRBJ1-1,-,TGTGCCAGCTCACCCTCCGGGGGAGGAGGGACTGAAGCTTTCTTT,CASSPSGGGGTEAFF
TRBV3-1/TRBV3-2,once,TRBJ1-1,TRBD1,TGTGCCAGCAGCCTCCGGACAGGGGTTGGGAACACTGAAGCTTTCTTT,CASSLRTGVGNTEAFF